Below, 13 T cell receptor beta chains from the same sample are listed, as sequenced in a study of CD8 T cells in ankylosing spondylitis. Findings and limits, study-wide: Made up of eight highly homologous variants, a TCR beta motif appeared characteristic of ankylosing spondylitis blood.

Each CDR3 protein is one row after TCRdb ran MiXCR on the 5' RACE reads. This table has about 450,000 distinct CDR3 sequences, about 24% appearing once. For these TCRs, the target antigens are not known. Sequenced sample: blood, either unsorted or a sorted T cell fraction (not recorded which). The receptors derive from a male donor with ankylosing spondylitis.

This clonotype came up a few times. The CDR3 DNA reads TGTGCCAGCAGTTTAGGACAGGGGGCATATTTGTTGAGGGGGGCCAACGTCCTGACTTTC. Amino acids: CASSLGQGAYLLRGANVLTF. This sequence joins TRBV27 and TRBJ2-6; 11 nucleotides match TRBD1. J lost 4 bases, V lost 2 bases, and 13 bases had no gene match. The CDR3 has 20 residues. The germline V gene encodes CDR1 MNHEY and CDR2 SMNVEV (reference sequence).

J is TRBJ2-3 and V is TRBV7-2; 7 bases agree with TRBD2. CDR1 is SGHTA and CDR2 is FQGNSA in the germline V gene. With 0 bases clipped from V and 4 bases from J, the junction kept 4 bases outside the gene matches. The CDR3 contains 15 residues. For the CDR3, the DNA is TGTGCCAGCAGCTTAGCGGGAGGGCGATCAGATACGCAGTATTTT. It specifies CASSLAGGRSDTQYF. Based on the CDR3 plus reference TRBV7-2 and TRBJ2-3, the full variable domain is GAGVSQSPSNKVTEKGKDVELRCDPISGHTALYWYRQSLGQGLEFLIYFQGNSAPDKSGLPSDRFSAERTGGSVSTLTIQRTQQEDSAVYLCASSLAGGRSDTQYFGPGTRLTVL.

This clonotype has just a few counts. The J gene is TRBJ2-1, the V gene TRBV20-1; either TRBD1 or TRBD2 may fit D (6 bases each). Trimming took off 3 bases at V and 3 bases at J, with 24 bases between the two ends. Germline values: CDR1 DFQATT, CDR2 SNEGSKA (reference sequence). This CDR3 is 18 amino acids long. CDR3 residues: CSASPPEVGGRIYNEQFF. The CDR3 DNA reads TGCAGTGCTAGTCCCCCTGAGGTTGGGGGGCGCATCTACAATGAGCAGTTCTTC.

This clonotype was seen a few times. The genes are TRBV10-3 and TRBJ1-2; D ambiguous. V lost 0 bases to trimming and J lost 7 bases, with 9 bases between them. The CDR3 extends over 13 amino acids. Germline CDR1 ENHRY, CDR2 SYGVKD. This chain's CDR3 is CAISESVGGGYTF. CDR3 in DNA: TGTGCCATCAGTGAGTCTGTGGGCGGTGGCTACACCTTC.

This clonotype was detected only a few times. This chain links TRBV29-1 with TRBJ2-1; D possibly corresponds to TRBD2 (6 bases). With 7 bases removed from V and 5 bases from J, the gap between germline ends came to 15 bases. The CDR3 loop spans 13 amino acids. CDR1 SQVTM and CDR2 ANQGSEA come from the germline V gene. CDR3 in amino acids: CSADGTGNNEQFF. The CDR3 DNA follows: TGCAGCGCCGATGGGACTGGCAACAATGAGCAGTTCTTC.

The rearrangement links TRBV20-1 to TRBJ1-1, with 7 bases that match TRBD1. CDR1 and CDR2 from the germline V gene are DFQATT and SNEGSKA (reference sequence). The CDR3 sequence is 18 residues long. Trimming took 0 bases from V and 0 from J; bases not matched to a gene: 13. This CDR3 is CSARDPKRQGGLNTEAFF. CDR3 DNA: TGCAGTGCTAGAGACCCCAAACGACAGGGAGGCCTGAACACTGAAGCTTTCTTT.

In this sample, this clonotype turned up a few times. The chain has TRBV7-9 and TRBJ2-7; TRBD1 matches at 11 bases. Trimming took 5 bases from V and 5 from J; bases not matched to a gene: 8. This CDR3 region has 15 residues. Germline V gives CDR1 SEHNR, CDR2 FQNEAQ (reference sequence). Written as DNA, the CDR3 is TGTGCCAGCAGCAGAAATCGGGACAGGGGGAACGAGCAGTACTTC. This translates into CASSRNRDRGNEQYF.

The chain employs TRBV25-1 and TRBJ2-5; D remains unclear. Trimming cost V 5 bases and J 1 base, with 11 bases left between them. Germline V gene lookup returns CDR1 MGHDK and CDR2 SYGVNS. This CDR3 is built from 14 residues. The CDR3 protein is CASSPATVQETQYF. The CDR3 coding sequence is TGTGCCAGCAGTCCCGCGACGGTCCAAGAGACCCAGTACTTC. Full variable domain (rest looked up from reference TRBV25-1 and TRBJ2-5): EADIYQTPRYLVIGTGKKITLECSQTMGHDKMYWYQQDPGMELHLIHYSYGVNSTEKGDLSSESTVSRIRTEHFPLTLESARPSHTSQYLCASSPATVQETQYFGPGTRLLVL.

This sequence joins TRBV3-1 and TRBJ2-1, with D perhaps TRBD1 (6 bases). CDR1 LGHDT and CDR2 YNNKEL come from the germline V gene (reference sequence). V shed 2 bases and J shed 7 bases, with 6 bases lying between them. CDR3 size: 12 residues. CDR3 protein: CASSQTGNEQFF. As DNA, the CDR3 is TGTGCCAGCAGCCAAACAGGGAATGAGCAGTTCTTC.

This clonotype showed up just a few times. CDR3 coding DNA: TGTGCCAGCAGTTACGTATGGGCCTCATCCTACAATGAGCAGTTCTTC. Encoded protein: CASSYVWASSYNEQFF. The V call is TRBV6-2 or TRBV6-3, the J call TRBJ2-1; D is unclear. In germline, CDR1 is MNHEY, CDR2 SVGEGT. Trimming shortened V by 2 bases and J by 1 base, and 12 bases separated the two germline ends. The CDR3 spans 16 residues.

This clonotype has a handful of counts. This sequence joins TRBV2 and TRBJ2-5, with D hard to call. V lost 1 base and J lost 5, with 8 bases in between. The CDR3 is 13 residues long. CDR1 is SNHLY and CDR2 is FYNNEI in the germline V gene. This CDR3 is CASSEVQLETQYF. CDR3 coding DNA: TGTGCCAGCAGTGAAGTACAGCTGGAGACCCAGTACTTC.

This chain uses TRBV3-1 with TRBJ2-2; D gene ambiguous. The V end lost 1 base, the J end lost 7 bases, and 10 bases lay between the germline ends. The CDR3 runs to 14 residues. Germline V gene lookup returns CDR1 LGHDT and CDR2 YNNKEL (reference sequence). This CDR3 reads CASSQGDRSGELFF. CDR3 nucleotide sequence: TGTGCCAGCAGCCAAGGAGACCGCAGCGGGGAGCTGTTTTTT.

This clonotype was found a few times. This sequence joins TRBV24-1 and TRBJ2-1, with unresolved D. V shed 0 bases and J shed 7 bases, with 15 bases lying between them. The CDR3 runs to 16 residues. Germline CDR1 is KGHDR and CDR2 is SFDVKD. The CDR3 DNA reads TGTGCCACCAGTGATTTGCCCTGGGAAGGAAGGAATGAGCAGTTCTTC. It translates to CATSDLPWEGRNEQFF.